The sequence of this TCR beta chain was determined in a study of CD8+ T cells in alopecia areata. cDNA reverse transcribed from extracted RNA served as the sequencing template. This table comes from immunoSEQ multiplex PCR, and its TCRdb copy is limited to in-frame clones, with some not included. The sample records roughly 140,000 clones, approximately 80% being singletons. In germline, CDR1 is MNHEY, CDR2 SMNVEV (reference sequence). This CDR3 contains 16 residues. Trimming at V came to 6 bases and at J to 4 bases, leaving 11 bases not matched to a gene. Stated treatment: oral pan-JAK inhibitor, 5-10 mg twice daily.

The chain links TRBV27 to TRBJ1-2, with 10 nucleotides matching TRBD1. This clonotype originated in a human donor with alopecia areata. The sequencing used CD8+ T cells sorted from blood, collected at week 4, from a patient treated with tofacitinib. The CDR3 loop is CASRPFTGTGVYGYTF. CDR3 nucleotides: TGTGCCAGCAGGCCCTTTACCGGGACAGGGGTCTATGGCTACACCTTC.